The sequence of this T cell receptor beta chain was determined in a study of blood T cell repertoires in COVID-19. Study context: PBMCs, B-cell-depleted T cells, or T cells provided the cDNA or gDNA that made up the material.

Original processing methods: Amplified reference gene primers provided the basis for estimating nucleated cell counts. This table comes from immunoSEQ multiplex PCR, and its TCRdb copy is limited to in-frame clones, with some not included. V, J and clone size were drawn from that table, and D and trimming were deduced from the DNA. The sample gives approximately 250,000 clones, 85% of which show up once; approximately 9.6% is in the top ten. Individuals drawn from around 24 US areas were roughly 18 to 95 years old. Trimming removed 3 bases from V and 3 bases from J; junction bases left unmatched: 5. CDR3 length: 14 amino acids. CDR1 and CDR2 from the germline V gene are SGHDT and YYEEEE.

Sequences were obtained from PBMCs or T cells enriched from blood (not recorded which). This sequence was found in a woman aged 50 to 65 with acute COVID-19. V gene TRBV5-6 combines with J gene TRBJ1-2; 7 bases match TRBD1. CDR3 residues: CASSSTGQYYGYTF. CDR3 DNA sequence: TGTGCCAGCAGCTCGACGGGACAGTACTATGGCTACACCTTC.